A selection of T cell receptor beta chains follows, all from one sample in a study of shared clonotypes between healthy human individuals. The repertoire was sequenced with immunoSEQ multiplex PCR; TCRdb's copy has only in-frame clones and lacks some. The table shows some 360,000 clones, with more than 60% occurring only once. What was sequenced was memory CD4+ T cells sorted from blood. The receptors were gathered from a man aged 25-45 years in good health. Both conserved end residues are part of each CDR3. A clone size is listed for some rows: how often the clone was seen (once, few, many), or a class if it is expanded.

clone_size j_call v_call cdr3_length cdr3_aa
once TRBJ2-5 TRBV7-3 16 CASSLRPGQVGETQYF
many TRBJ1-1 TRBV28 12 CASSRDRWGNEF
few TRBJ2-2 TRBV6-1 15 CASSQTGANTGELFF
. TRBJ2-2 TRBV9 15 CASSAWASRPGELFF
. TRBJ2-3 TRBV6-6 15 CASSTLAPDTDTQYF
few TRBJ2-3 TRBV10-1 15 CASSGGGSRQDTQYF
. TRBJ1-1 TRBV11-2 16 CASSIQGGRGNTEAFF
. TRBJ1-3 TRBV7-6 15 CASSPSRVSGNTIYF
. TRBJ1-4 TRBV19 16 CASSPDRVGSNEKLFF
once TRBJ1-1 TRBV14 15 CASSQDIGGAQEAFF
. TRBJ2-7 TRBV19 14 CASSFLGLLSEQYF
. TRBJ2-5 TRBV20-1 11 CSAGYGETQYF
. TRBJ1-2 TRBV6-5 13 CASSHPQGYGYTF
few TRBJ2-5 TRBV14 15 CASSQFSAYQETQYF
. TRBJ2-2 TRBV7-6 14 CASSRDQNTGELFF
. TRBJ1-3 TRBV9 15 CASSAGGRYGHTIYF
. TRBJ2-4 TRBV28 14 CASSLSQGGYIQYF
. TRBJ1-2 TRBV4-3 14 CASSQDNSGYGYTF
. TRBJ2-5 TRBV11-2 16 CASRTLSGRAGETQYF
. TRBJ2-5 TRBV2 13 CASRGGAQETQYF
. TRBJ2-6 TRBV9 18 CASSAKVTVSSGANVLTF
. TRBJ2-3 TRBV7-8 14 CASSLPSNRVTQYF
. TRBJ2-3 TRBV5-1 15 CASSDMTGNTDTQYF
. TRBJ2-5 TRBV9 13 CASSVGREETQYF